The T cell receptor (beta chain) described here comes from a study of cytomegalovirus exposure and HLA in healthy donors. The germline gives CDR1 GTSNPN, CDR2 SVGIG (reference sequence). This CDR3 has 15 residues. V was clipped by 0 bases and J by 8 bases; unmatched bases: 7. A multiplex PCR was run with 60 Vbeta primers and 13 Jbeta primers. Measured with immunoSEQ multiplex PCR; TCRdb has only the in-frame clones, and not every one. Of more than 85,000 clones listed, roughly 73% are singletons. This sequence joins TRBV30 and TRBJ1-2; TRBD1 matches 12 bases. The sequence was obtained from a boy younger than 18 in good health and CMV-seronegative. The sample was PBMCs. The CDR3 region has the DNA TGTGCCTGGAGTGTACGAAGGGGGACAGGGGGCGGCTACACCTTC. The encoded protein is CAWSVRRGTGGGYTF.